The present T cell receptor (beta chain) was sequenced within a study of shared clonotypes between healthy human individuals. This clone was counted once. With 3 bases removed from V and 2 bases from J, the gap between germline ends came to 13 bases. Germline CDR1 is MNHNS and CDR2 is SASEGT. The CDR3 has 15 amino acids. TCRdb's copy holds only in-frame clones and misses some; the assay was immunoSEQ multiplex PCR. Of about 1 million clones listed, 60% to 80% are singletons. The sample comprised memory CD4+ T cells sorted from blood. As for subset: CD45RA-negative fraction. This sequence originates from a man aged 18 to 30 in good health. The chain has TRBV6-1 and TRBJ1-2, with TRBD1 as a possible D gene (6 bases). CDR3 sequence reads: CASSDRGSLNYGYTF. The CDR3 region has the DNA TGTGCCAGCAGTGATAGGGGGTCCCTAAACTATGGCTACACCTTC.